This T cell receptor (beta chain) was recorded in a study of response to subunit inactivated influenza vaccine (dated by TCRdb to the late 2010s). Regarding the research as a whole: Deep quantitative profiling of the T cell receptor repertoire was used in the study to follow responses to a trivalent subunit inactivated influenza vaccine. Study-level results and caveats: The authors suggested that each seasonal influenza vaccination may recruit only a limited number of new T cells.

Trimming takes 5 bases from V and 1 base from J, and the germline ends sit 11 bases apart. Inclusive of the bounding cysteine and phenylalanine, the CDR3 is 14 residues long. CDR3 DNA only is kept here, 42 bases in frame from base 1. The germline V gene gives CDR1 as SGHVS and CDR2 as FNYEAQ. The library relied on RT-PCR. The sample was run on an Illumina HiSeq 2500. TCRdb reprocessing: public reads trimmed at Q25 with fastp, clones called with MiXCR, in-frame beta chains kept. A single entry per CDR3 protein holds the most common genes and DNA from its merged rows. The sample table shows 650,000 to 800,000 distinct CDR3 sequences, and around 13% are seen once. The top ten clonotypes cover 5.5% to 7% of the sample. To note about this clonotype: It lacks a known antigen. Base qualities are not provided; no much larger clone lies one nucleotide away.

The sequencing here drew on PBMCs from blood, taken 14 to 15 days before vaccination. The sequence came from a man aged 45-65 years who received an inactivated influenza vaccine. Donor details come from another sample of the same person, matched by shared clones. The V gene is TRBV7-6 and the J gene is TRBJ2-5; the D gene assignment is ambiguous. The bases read TGTGCCAGCAGCCAACGAGGTCGCCAAGAGACCCAGTACTTC. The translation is CASSQRGRQETQYF.